This T cell receptor (beta chain) derives from a study of blood T cell repertoires in COVID-19. Study summary: Specimens from acute and convalescent COVID-19 originated in the United States, Italy and Spain. Nucleic acid was either cDNA or gDNA, and it came from T cells, B-cell-depleted T cells, or PBMCs.

Trimming removed 4 bases from V and 5 bases from J; junction bases left unmatched: 6. CDR3 length equals 15 residues. Looked up from germline, CDR1 is MNHEY and CDR2 is SVGEGT. The repertoire was sequenced with immunoSEQ multiplex PCR; TCRdb's copy has only in-frame clones and lacks some. The sample lists approximately 260,000 clones, around 82% occurring once. The chain joins TRBV6-2 or TRBV6-3 to TRBJ1-5, with 9 bases matching TRBD1. The sequence derives from a woman older than 75 with active or convalescent COVID-19. Material for sequencing was peripheral blood. The CDR3 sequence: CASSFGTGLDQPQHF. CDR3 nucleotide sequence: TGTGCCAGCAGTTTCGGGACAGGGTTAGATCAGCCCCAGCATTTT.